This T cell receptor (beta chain) stems from a study of CD8+ T cells in alopecia areata (dated by TCRdb to 2016 to 2019). Notes on the research overall: The treated patients, all with moderate-to-severe alopecia areata, were enrolled in an open-label pilot trial of oral tofacitinib given at 5 to 10 mg twice daily. Tofacitinib was given for 6 to 18 months, followed by 6 months of follow-up off drug to assess delayed response and recurrence. Human TCRbeta sequencing covered scalp tissue and sorted CD4+ and CD8+ peripheral blood T cells from patchy and totalis/universalis alopecia areata patients and healthy controls. Patients on tofacitinib were biopsied at baseline and after 4 and 24 weeks of treatment, and several of the patients also had a later scalp biopsy. RNA was extracted with the PAXgene miRNA kit for fixed scalp, the miRNeasy kit for PBMCs, and the RNeasy kit for mouse skin. In both human patients and the C3H/HeJ mouse model, the study applied high-throughput TCRbeta sequencing to look at T cell clonal expansion in alopecia areata. Amplification of TCRbeta CDR3 regions was done by immunoSEQ multiplex PCR using 35 Vbeta forward primers and 13 Jbeta reverse primers. Clonality in the scalp was compared among normal scalp (n=4), patchy alopecia areata scalp (n=8), and alopecia totalis/universalis scalp (n=8). General findings and caveats noted by the study authors: Shared TCR sequences between patients were less evident than in mice, which may be partly attributable to HLA diversity in the patient population. Compared with normal scalp, lesional scalp had higher clonality and more expanded CD8+ clones, particularly in alopecia totalis/universalis, a pattern that suggests antigenic drive. Resident alphabeta T cells in normal human skin are also sequenced, complicating scalp TCR repertoire analysis, unlike mouse skin dominated by gammadelta T cells.

The sample holds one count of this clone. Its binding antigen is unknown. There are no base qualities to consult, and no much larger clone falls within one base. The protocol used for the library was the immunoSEQ multiplex PCR assay. To provide template for TCR sequencing, every sample had RNA extracted and reverse transcribed into cDNA. SuperScript III was used for first-strand cDNA synthesis, primed with a 2:1 mix of oligo-dT and random hexamers. A synthetic immune receptor repertoire was used to assess amplification bias, and residual bias was removed computationally. As for the authors' bioinformatics: After raw reads were preprocessed to remove errors, the CDR3 was defined following IMGT conventions as running from the conserved cysteine to phenylalanine. Clonality was calculated as 1 minus Shannon entropy normalized by log2 of the number of productive unique TCRs. Whether each scalp clone was CD4 or CD8 was inferred by checking scalp TCRbeta sequences against the CD4 and CD8 repertoires from sorted blood. In TCRdb, the immuneACCESS table is reduced to in-frame sequences with V and J assigned. These tables do not hold every clone; where another copy was compared, an unresolved V gene accounts for under half, and the others remain unexplained. That table supplies the V and J calls and clone size; D and trimming were determined from the DNA. The sample table shows 90,000 to 100,000 clones, and roughly two fifths are seen once. The ten largest clones add up to approximately 1.2% of the sample.

V lost 5 bases and J lost 5 bases; the stretch between them is 12 bases long. CDR1 and CDR2 were assigned from the germline V gene as SQVTM and ANQGSEA. The CDR3 starts with the cysteine, ends with the phenylalanine, and has 12 residues. Only the CDR3 DNA is retained, 36 bases long and in frame from the first base. From alopecia areata patients, peripheral blood was collected along with lesional scalp punch biopsies. PBMCs were isolated by density centrifugation and stained for CD3, CD4 and CD8, after which CD4+ and CD8+ T cells were sorted on a FACSAria. This clonotype originated in a human donor with alopecia areata. This chain is built from TRBV29-1 and TRBJ1-1, with the D gene not clear enough to name. The sample was CD4+ T cells sorted from blood. The CDR3 in this case is CSVSSSRTEAFF. The nucleotide sequence reads as follows: TGCAGCGTTAGCAGTTCCAGGACTGAAGCTTTCTTT.